In this sample, the clone carrying this T cell receptor (beta chain) turned up a few times. Its antigen is as yet unknown. The naive CD8 population came from CD45RO-negative cells selected for CCR7, without terminally differentiated effector memory CD45RA+ cells. Sequencing was performed with immunoSEQ multiplex PCR; in TCRdb, only in-frame clones are kept and a portion is missing. The table shows about 580,000 clones, with roughly 98% occurring only once. The entry originates in a study of shared clonotypes between healthy human individuals. Broader study findings: Clonotype sharing among donors was thought likely to change with sequencing depth.

Germline CDR1 is SEHNR and CDR2 is FQNEAQ (reference sequence). The length of the CDR3 is 12 residues. Trimming removed 8 bases at V and 6 bases at J, with 14 bases between. The source material was naive CD8+ T cells sorted from blood. This clonotype was obtained from a man under 40 in good health. The chain links TRBV7-9 to TRBJ2-7, with D unclear. The CDR3 protein is CASGTGPGEQYF. In nucleotides, the CDR3 is TGTGCCAGCGGCACTGGCCCAGGCGAGCAGTACTTC.